These 23 T cell receptor beta chains were all obtained from the same sample, sequenced in a study of blood T cell repertoires in COVID-19. Libraries were prepared by immunoSEQ multiplex PCR; TCRdb keeps only in-frame clonotypes and omits some of them. The sample includes about 190,000 clones, around 86% of them seen just once. Input material: peripheral blood. The source of these receptors is a man aged 35-49 years with acute or convalescent COVID-19.

V and J are TRBV9 and TRBJ2-1; D perhaps matches TRBD2 (5 bases). The CDR3 has 17 amino acids. Germline assignment: CDR1 SGDLS and CDR2 YYNGEE. Trimming removed 0 bases from V and 5 bases from J, with 18 bases in between. The CDR3 bases are TGTGCCAGCAGCGTAGAACGTTGGGGAGAGAGAAACAATGAGCAGTTCTTC. Protein product: CASSVERWGERNNEQFF.

The V call is TRBV27, the J call TRBJ2-7; D is possibly TRBD2 (6 bases). This CDR3 spans 16 amino acids. Germline CDR1 and CDR2: MNHEY and SMNVEV (reference sequence). Trimming shortened V by 7 bases and J by 1 base, and 20 bases separated the two germline ends. Here the CDR3 DNA reads TGTGCCAGCACCCGGGACTCGACCACATTATCCTACGAGCAGTACTTC. It encodes CASTRDSTTLSYEQYF.

The rearrangement uses TRBV18 and TRBJ1-2; D possibly corresponds to TRBD1 (5 bases). V dropped 2 bases and J dropped 3 bases, with 13 bases sitting between them. The length of the CDR3 is 15 residues. CDR1 is KGHSH and CDR2 is LQKENI in the germline V gene. CDR3 bases: TGTGCCAGCTCACCATCCAGGGTGAGTGACTATGGCTACACCTTC. This gives the protein CASSPSRVSDYGYTF.

This clone showed up just once. The rearrangement uses TRBV7-3 and TRBJ2-3, with a tentative D call TRBD2 (5 bases). V was clipped by 5 bases and J by 4 bases, with 16 bases between them. This CDR3 region has 15 residues. Germline values: CDR1 SGHTA, CDR2 FQGTGA. The CDR3 DNA reads TGTGCCAGCAGCCCCCTGGGCCGGGGAGCAGATACGCAGTATTTT. Residues: CASSPLGRGADTQYF.

The chain couples TRBV7-9 to TRBJ2-4; no reliable D call. The CDR3 is 13 amino acids. Germline V gene sequence: CDR1 SEHNR, CDR2 FQNEAQ (reference sequence). The V gene lost 3 bases and the J gene lost 3 bases, with 6 bases spanning the gap. CDR3 residues: CASSFPSKNIQYF. The CDR3 DNA sequence: TGTGCCAGCAGCTTCCCCAGCAAAAACATTCAGTACTTC. The full variable domain, with the rest looked up from reference TRBV7-9 and TRBJ2-4, is DTGVSQNPRHKITKRGQNVTFRCDPISEHNRLYWYRQTLGQGPEFLTYFQNEAQLEKSRLLSDRFSAERPKGSFSTLEIQRTEQGDSAMYLCASSFPSKNIQYFGAGTRLSVL.

The rearrangement joins TRBV5-5 to TRBJ2-7; D uncertain. Trimming left V 1 base short and J 1 base short, with 18 bases between. The CDR3 loop spans 17 amino acids. Germline assignment: CDR1 SGHKS and CDR2 YYEKEE (reference sequence). The CDR3 sequence is CASSLRWAPGPSYEQYF. CDR3 bases: TGTGCCAGCAGCTTGAGGTGGGCCCCTGGGCCTTCCTACGAGCAGTACTTC. Full variable domain (rest looked up from reference TRBV5-5 and TRBJ2-7): DAGVTQSPTHLIKTRGQQVTLRCSPISGHKSVSWYQQVLGQGPQFIFQYYEKEERGRGNFPDRFSARQFPNYSSELNVNALLLGDSALYLCASSLRWAPGPSYEQYFGPGTRLTVT.

The chain uses TRBV5-1 and TRBJ2-1; D perhaps matches TRBD2 (5 bases). In germline, CDR1 is SGHRS, CDR2 YFSETQ. Trimming took 2 bases from V and 8 from J, leaving 11 bases between them. The length of the CDR3 is 13 residues. The CDR3: CASSFPSQDEQFF. Here the CDR3 DNA reads TGCGCCAGCAGCTTTCCTAGCCAGGATGAGCAGTTCTTC. The entire variable domain, with the rest obtained from reference TRBV5-1 and TRBJ2-1, is as follows: KAGVTQTPRYLIKTRGQQVTLSCSPISGHRSVSWYQQTPGQGLQFLFEYFSETQRNKGNFPGRFSGRQFSNSRSEMNVSTLELGDSALYLCASSFPSQDEQFFGPGTRLTVL.

The chain employs TRBV27 and TRBJ2-7; D perhaps matches TRBD2 (5 bases). Between the trimmed V and J ends, which lost 5 bases and 1 base, there was a span of 18 bases. The CDR3 runs to 16 residues. The germline gives CDR1 MNHEY, CDR2 SMNVEV (reference sequence). The CDR3 here is CASSPSGVRYSYEQYF. CDR3 coding DNA: TGTGCCAGCAGTCCCTCCGGGGTGCGGTATTCCTACGAGCAGTACTTC.

This chain uses TRBV29-1 with TRBJ1-2; D is undetermined. The V end was cut by 4 bases, the J end by 4 bases, with 16 bases between. This CDR3 has 14 residues. Germline V gives CDR1 SQVTM, CDR2 ANQGSEA. CDR3 DNA sequence: TGCAGCGTTGGAGGGCGGGATACCGGCTATGGCTACACCTTC. Its translation is CSVGGRDTGYGYTF.

The genes are TRBV5-1 and TRBJ2-1; 9 bases are shared with TRBD1. Trimming cost V 3 bases and J 7 bases; bases outside gene matches: 2. Germline assignment: CDR1 SGHRS and CDR2 YFSETQ. This CDR3 is 13 amino acids long. CDR3 in amino acids: CASSSGTGNEQFF. The CDR3, as DNA: TGCGCCAGCAGCTCCGGGACAGGGAATGAGCAGTTCTTC.

The chain is built from TRBV6-4 and TRBJ2-5; possibly TRBD1 for D (5 bases). V lost 2 bases, J lost 0 bases, and 13 bases lay in between. CDR3 size: 16 residues. Germline V gene data show CDR1 as MRHNA and CDR2 as SNTAGT. In DNA, the CDR3 is TGTGCCAGCAGTGACCTGGGGCCAGAGTACCAAGAGACCCAGTACTTC. Its protein product is CASSDLGPEYQETQYF.

V usage is TRBV11-3 and J usage is TRBJ2-5; 9 bases map to TRBD1. This CDR3 is built from 17 residues. Germline-derived CDR1 and CDR2 are SGHNT and YENEEA. With V trimmed by 5 bases and J by 4 bases, 14 bases remained unmatched. The CDR3 region is CASSTGRHRGLRETQYF. In nucleotides, the CDR3 is TGTGCCAGCAGCACAGGACGCCACAGGGGGCTGCGAGAGACCCAGTACTTC.

The J gene is TRBJ1-4, the V gene TRBV10-2; the match to TRBD1 covers 9 bases. Germline V gene data show CDR1 as WSHSY and CDR2 as SAAADI. Germline trimming cut 4 bases from V and 8 bases from J; bases unmatched to any gene: 8. This CDR3 contains 15 residues. CDR3 in DNA: TGCGCCAGCAGTGGGACAGGGGTTCGAGGGGAAAAACTGTTTTTT. Translated, it gives CASSGTGVRGEKLFF.

V gene TRBV6-5 combines with J gene TRBJ1-1, with 8 bases matching TRBD1. J was trimmed by 4 bases and V by 8 bases; bases with no gene match: 3. The CDR3 covers 12 residues. Germline CDR1 MNHEY, CDR2 SVGAGI. The chain's CDR3 is CASGRGPTEAFF. The CDR3, as DNA: TGTGCCAGCGGCAGGGGGCCCACTGAAGCTTTCTTT.

The chain couples TRBV5-1 to TRBJ1-2; D ambiguous. Germline V CDR1 and CDR2: SGHRS, YFSETQ. The CDR3 loop spans 13 amino acids. The V and J ends lost 4 bases and 0 bases respectively, with 7 bases between them. DNA for the CDR3: TGCGCCAGCAGCCAAACAGCTAACTATGGCTACACCTTC. Its translation is CASSQTANYGYTF.

The chain employs TRBV18 and TRBJ1-2; 9 bases line up with TRBD1. The CDR3 is 14 residues long. With V trimmed by 5 bases and J by 6 bases, 7 bases remained unmatched. Looked up from germline, CDR1 is KGHSH and CDR2 is LQKENI. CDR3: CASSGTGGVNGYTF. CDR3 nucleotide sequence: TGTGCCAGCTCAGGCACAGGGGGCGTGAATGGCTACACCTTC.

The chain joins TRBV7-6 to TRBJ1-3; D call uncertain. This CDR3 spans 15 amino acids. Germline V gene data show CDR1 as SGHVS and CDR2 as FNYEAQ. With 5 bases removed from V and 1 base from J, the gap between germline ends came to 12 bases. CDR3 bases: TGTGCCAGCAGCCCTTCGGACTTATCTGGAAACACCATATATTTT. Residues: CASSPSDLSGNTIYF.

The chain uses TRBV18 and TRBJ1-1; D is possibly TRBD1 (5 bases). This CDR3 is built from 13 residues. The V end was cut by 5 bases, the J end by 3 bases, with 10 bases between. The V gene's germline CDR1 is KGHSH and CDR2 LQKENI. Here the CDR3 DNA reads TGTGCCAGCTCAGCCCGGGGGGACACTGAAGCTTTCTTT. Translated, it gives CASSARGDTEAFF.

The chain employs TRBV10-1 and TRBJ1-1; no clear D. Germline V CDR1 and CDR2: WNHNN, SYGVQD (reference sequence). Trimming pared 5 bases from V and 4 bases from J, leaving 14 bases between. The CDR3 extends over 14 amino acids. The chain's CDR3 is CASSPRREVTEAFF. CDR3 DNA sequence: TGCGCCAGCAGTCCACGTCGGGAGGTCACTGAAGCTTTCTTT.

This clone has only one observation. This CDR3 reads CASSQEVPAVNTGELFF. The CDR3, as DNA: TGTGCCAGCAGCCAAGAGGTTCCAGCGGTGAACACCGGGGAGCTGTTTTTT. The gene calls are TRBV3-1 (or the pseudogene TRBV3-2) and TRBJ2-2, with a possible D match to TRBD2 (5 bases). The CDR3 runs 17 residues. V lost 0 bases, J lost 1 base, and 12 bases lay in between. Germline assignment: CDR1 LGHDT and CDR2 YNNKEL (reference sequence).

The CDR3 sequence: CASSLPNARGTQYF. The CDR3 DNA follows: TGTGCCAGCAGCTTACCGAATGCTCGGGGTACGCAGTATTTT. The chain links TRBV7-2 to TRBJ2-3; perhaps TRBD2 as D (5 bases). V lost 2 bases and J lost 8, with 14 bases in between. The CDR3 has 14 residues. CDR1 and CDR2 from the germline V gene are SGHTA and FQGNSA.

A few counts support this clone. The rearrangement joins TRBV9 to TRBJ2-5; D call uncertain. Trimming removed 0 bases from V and 5 bases from J, with 11 bases in between. The V gene's germline CDR1 is SGDLS and CDR2 YYNGEE. CDR3 length: 14 residues. The CDR3 sequence is CASSVVSGSETQYF. CDR3 nucleotide sequence: TGTGCCAGCAGCGTAGTATCAGGTTCGGAGACCCAGTACTTC.

J is TRBJ1-1 and V is TRBV12-2; TRBD1, the table's D call, was not compared with the DNA. TRBV12-2 represents a pseudogene. The CDR3 sequence is 12 residues long. The CDR3 protein is CASRLGQGEAFF. DNA for the CDR3: TGTGCAAGTCGCCTTGGGCAGGGTGAAGCTTTCTTT.